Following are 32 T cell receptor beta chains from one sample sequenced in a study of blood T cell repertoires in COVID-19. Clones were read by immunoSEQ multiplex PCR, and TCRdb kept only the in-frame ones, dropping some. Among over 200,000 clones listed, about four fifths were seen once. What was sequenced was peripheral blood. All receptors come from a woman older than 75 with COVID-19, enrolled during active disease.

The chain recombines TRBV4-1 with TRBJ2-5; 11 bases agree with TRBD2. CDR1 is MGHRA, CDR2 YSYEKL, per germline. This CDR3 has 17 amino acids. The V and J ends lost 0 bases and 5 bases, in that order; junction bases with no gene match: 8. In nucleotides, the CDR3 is TGCGCCAGCAGCCAAGAGATCGGACTAGCGGGTGGGGAGACCCAGTACTTC. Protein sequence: CASSQEIGLAGGETQYF.

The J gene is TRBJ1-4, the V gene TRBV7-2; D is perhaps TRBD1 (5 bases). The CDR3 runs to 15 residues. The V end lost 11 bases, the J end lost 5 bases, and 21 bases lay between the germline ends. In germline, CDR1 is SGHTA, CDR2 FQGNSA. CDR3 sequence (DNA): TGTGCCTCCTCCCCGGACACTCATACGAATGAAAAACTGTTTTTT. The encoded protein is CASSPDTHTNEKLFF. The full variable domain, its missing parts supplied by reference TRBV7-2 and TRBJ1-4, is GAGVSQSPSNKVTEKGKDVELRCDPISGHTALYWYRQSLGQGLEFLIYFQGNSAPDKSGLPSDRFSAERTGGSVSTLTIQRTQQEDSAVYLCASSPDTHTNEKLFFGSGTQLSVL.

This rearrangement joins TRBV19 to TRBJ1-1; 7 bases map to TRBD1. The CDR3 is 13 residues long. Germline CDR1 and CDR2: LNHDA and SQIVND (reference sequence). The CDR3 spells CATTGRKDTEAFF. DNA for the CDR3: TGTGCTACGACAGGGAGGAAGGACACTGAAGCTTTCTTT.

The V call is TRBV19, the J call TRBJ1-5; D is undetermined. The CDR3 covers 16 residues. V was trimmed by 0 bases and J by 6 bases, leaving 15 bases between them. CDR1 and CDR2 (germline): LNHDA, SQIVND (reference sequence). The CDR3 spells CASSIDRGRYPQPQHF. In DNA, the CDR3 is TGTGCCAGTAGTATAGATCGAGGGCGGTATCCTCAGCCCCAGCATTTT.

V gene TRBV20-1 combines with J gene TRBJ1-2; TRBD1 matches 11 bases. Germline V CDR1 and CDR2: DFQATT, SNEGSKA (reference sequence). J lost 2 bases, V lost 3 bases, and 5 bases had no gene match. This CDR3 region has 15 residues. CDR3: CSASSGTGGNYGYTF. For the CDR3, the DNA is TGCAGTGCTAGTAGTGGGACAGGGGGAAACTATGGCTACACCTTC.

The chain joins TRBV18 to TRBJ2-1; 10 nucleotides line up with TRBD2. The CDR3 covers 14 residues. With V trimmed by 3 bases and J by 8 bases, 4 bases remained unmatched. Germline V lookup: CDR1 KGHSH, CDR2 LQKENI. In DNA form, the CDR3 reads TGTGCCAGCTCACCGGCGCTAGCGGGGGATGAGCAGTTCTTC. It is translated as CASSPALAGDEQFF.

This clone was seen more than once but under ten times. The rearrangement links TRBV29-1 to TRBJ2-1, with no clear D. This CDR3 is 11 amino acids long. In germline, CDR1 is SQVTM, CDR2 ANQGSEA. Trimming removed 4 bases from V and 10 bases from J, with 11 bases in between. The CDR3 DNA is TGCAGCGTTGGACCGACCGGGGAGCAGTTCTTC. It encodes CSVGPTGEQFF.

CDR3 loop: CSVEGNPGQGPDTQYF. Written as DNA, the CDR3 is TGCAGCGTTGAAGGGAACCCGGGACAGGGACCAGATACGCAGTATTTT. The V gene is TRBV29-1, the J gene TRBJ2-3; 9 nucleotides agree with TRBD1. Looked up from germline, CDR1 is SQVTM and CDR2 is ANQGSEA. V shed 1 base, J shed 4 bases, and the junction held 9 bases outside the gene matches. The CDR3 extends over 16 amino acids.

The CDR3 is CASSPSGPKNPEAFF. In DNA form, the CDR3 reads TGTGCCAGCAGCCCTTCGGGTCCAAAGAACCCCGAAGCTTTCTTT. The chain uses TRBV3-1 (or the pseudogene TRBV3-2) and TRBJ1-1; D gene uncertain. Per the germline V gene, CDR1 is LGHDT and CDR2 is YNNKEL (reference sequence). Trimming removed 4 bases from V and 8 bases from J, with 20 bases in between. The CDR3 contains 15 residues.

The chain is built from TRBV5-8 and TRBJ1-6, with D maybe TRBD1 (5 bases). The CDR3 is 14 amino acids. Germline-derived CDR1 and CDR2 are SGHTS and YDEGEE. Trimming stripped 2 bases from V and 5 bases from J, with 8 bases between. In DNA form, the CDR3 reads TGTGCCAGCAGCTTAGGACAACATAATTCACCCCTCCACTTT. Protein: CASSLGQHNSPLHF.

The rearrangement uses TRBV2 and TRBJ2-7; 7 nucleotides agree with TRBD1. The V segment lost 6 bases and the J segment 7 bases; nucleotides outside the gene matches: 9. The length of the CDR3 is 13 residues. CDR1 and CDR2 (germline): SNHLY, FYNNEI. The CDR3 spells CASRTDRQGEQYF. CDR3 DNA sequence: TGTGCCAGCAGGACGGACAGGCAAGGGGAGCAGTACTTC.

The CDR3 loop is CASSRDRGWDTEAFF. DNA for the CDR3: TGTGCCAGCTCACGAGACAGGGGCTGGGACACTGAAGCTTTCTTT. V and J are TRBV18 and TRBJ1-1; 8 bases match TRBD1. Germline V gives CDR1 KGHSH, CDR2 LQKENI. There are 15 residues in the CDR3. J lost 3 bases, V lost 4 bases, and 7 bases had no gene match.

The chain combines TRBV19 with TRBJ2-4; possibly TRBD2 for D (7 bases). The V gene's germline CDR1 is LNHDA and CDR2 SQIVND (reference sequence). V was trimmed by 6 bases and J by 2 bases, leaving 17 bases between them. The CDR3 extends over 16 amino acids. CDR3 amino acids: CASSPRGGMTKNIQYF. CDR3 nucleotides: TGTGCCAGTAGCCCCAGGGGAGGGATGACCAAAAACATTCAGTACTTC.

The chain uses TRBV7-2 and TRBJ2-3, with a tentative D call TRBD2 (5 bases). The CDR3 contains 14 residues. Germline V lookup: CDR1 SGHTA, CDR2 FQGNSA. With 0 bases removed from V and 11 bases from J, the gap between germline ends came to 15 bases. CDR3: CASSLARTQARQYF. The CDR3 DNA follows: TGTGCCAGCAGCTTAGCAAGGACTCAGGCTAGGCAGTATTTT.

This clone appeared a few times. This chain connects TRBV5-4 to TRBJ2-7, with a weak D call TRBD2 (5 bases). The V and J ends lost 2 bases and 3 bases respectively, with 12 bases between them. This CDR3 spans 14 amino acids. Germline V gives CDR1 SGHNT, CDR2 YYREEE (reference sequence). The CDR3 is CASSFQTTIYEQYF. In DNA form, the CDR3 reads TGTGCCAGCAGCTTCCAGACTACGATCTACGAGCAGTACTTC.

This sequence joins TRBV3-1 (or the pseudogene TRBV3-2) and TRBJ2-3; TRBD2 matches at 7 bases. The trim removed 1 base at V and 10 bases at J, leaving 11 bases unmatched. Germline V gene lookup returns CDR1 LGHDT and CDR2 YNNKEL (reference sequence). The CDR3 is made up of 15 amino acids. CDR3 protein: CASSQVPGPRGAQYF. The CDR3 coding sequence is TGTGCCAGCAGCCAAGTTCCGGGCCCCCGGGGGGCGCAGTATTTT.

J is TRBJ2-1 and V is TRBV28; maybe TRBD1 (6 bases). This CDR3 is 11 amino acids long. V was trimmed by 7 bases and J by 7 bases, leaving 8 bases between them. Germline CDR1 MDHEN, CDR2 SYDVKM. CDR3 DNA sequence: TGTGCCAGCAAACAGGGAAATGAGCAGTTCTTC. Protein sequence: CASKQGNEQFF. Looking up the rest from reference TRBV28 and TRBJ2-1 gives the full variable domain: DVKVTQSSRYLVKRTGEKVFLECVQDMDHENMFWYRQDPGLGLRLIYFSYDVKMKEKGDIPEGYSVSREKKERFSLILESASTNQTSMYLCASKQGNEQFFGPGTRLTVL.

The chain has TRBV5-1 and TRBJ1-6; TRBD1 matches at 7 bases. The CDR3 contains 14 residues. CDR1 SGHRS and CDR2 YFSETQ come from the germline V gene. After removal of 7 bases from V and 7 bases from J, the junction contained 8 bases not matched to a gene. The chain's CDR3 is CASQDREGNSPLHF. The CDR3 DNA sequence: TGCGCCAGCCAAGACAGGGAAGGGAATTCACCCCTCCACTTT.

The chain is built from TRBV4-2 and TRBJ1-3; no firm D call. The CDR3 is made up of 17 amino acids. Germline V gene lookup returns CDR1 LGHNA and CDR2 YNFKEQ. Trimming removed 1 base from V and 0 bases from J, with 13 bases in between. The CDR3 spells CASSQVRASSSGNTIYF. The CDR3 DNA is TGTGCCAGCAGCCAAGTGCGAGCCTCAAGCTCTGGAAACACCATATATTTT.

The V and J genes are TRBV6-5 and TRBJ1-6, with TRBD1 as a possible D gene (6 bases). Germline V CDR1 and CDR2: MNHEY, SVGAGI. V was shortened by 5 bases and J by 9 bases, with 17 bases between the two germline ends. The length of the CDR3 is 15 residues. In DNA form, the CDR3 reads TGTGCCAGCAGTAAACAGGGACCTGCTGGTTCACCCCTCCACTTT. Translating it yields CASSKQGPAGSPLHF.

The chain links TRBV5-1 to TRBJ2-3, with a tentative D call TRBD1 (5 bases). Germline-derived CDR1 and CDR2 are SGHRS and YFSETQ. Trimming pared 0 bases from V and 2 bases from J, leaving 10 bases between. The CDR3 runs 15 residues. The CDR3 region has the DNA TGCGCCAGCAGCTTGGATGGCAGGGTCACAGATACGCAGTATTTT. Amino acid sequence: CASSLDGRVTDTQYF.

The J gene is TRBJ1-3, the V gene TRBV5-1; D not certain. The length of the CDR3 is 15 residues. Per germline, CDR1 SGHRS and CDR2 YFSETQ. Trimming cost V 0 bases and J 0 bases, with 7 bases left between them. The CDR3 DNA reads TGCGCCAGCAGCTTGGTTGGCTCCTCTGGAAACACCATATATTTT. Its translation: CASSLVGSSGNTIYF. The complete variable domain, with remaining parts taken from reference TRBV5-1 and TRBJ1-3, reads KAGVTQTPRYLIKTRGQQVTLSCSPISGHRSVSWYQQTPGQGLQFLFEYFSETQRNKGNFPGRFSGRQFSNSRSEMNVSTLELGDSALYLCASSLVGSSGNTIYFGEGSWLTVV.

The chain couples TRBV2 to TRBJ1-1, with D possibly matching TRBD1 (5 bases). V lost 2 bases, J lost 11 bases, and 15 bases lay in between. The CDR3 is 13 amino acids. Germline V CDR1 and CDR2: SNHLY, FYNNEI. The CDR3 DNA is TGTGCCAGCAGTGAATCCCCCGCTCGGGGGGCTTTCTTT. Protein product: CASSESPARGAFF.

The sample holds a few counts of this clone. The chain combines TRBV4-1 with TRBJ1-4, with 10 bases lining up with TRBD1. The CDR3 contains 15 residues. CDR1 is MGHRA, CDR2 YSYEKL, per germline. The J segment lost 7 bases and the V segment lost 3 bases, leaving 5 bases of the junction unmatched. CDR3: CASSQDRGVGEKLFF. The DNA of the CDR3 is TGCGCCAGCAGCCAGGACAGGGGGGTAGGTGAAAAACTGTTTTTT.

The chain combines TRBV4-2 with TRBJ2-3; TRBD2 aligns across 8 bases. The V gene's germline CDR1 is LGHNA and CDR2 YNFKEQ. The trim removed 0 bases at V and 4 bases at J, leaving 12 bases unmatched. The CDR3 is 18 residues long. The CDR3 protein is CASSQEGRGTRSSDTQYF. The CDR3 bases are TGTGCCAGCAGCCAAGAAGGTCGGGGGACTAGATCCTCAGATACGCAGTATTTT.

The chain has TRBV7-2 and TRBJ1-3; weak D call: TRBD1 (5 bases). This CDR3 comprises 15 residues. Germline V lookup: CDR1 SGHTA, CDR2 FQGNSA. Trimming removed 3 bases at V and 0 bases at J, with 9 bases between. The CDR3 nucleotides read TGTGCCAGCAGCTTGGGGGGAAACTCTGGAAACACCATATATTTT. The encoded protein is CASSLGGNSGNTIYF.

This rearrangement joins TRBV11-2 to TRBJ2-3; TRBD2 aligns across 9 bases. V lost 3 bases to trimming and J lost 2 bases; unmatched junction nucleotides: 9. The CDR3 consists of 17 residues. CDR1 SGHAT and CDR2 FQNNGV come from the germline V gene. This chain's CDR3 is CASSFIRLAALTDTQYF. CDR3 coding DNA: TGTGCCAGCAGCTTCATCCGACTAGCGGCCCTCACAGATACGCAGTATTTT.

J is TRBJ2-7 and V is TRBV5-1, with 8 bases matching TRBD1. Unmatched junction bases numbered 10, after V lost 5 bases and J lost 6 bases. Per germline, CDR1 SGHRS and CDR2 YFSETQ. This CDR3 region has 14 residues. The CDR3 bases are TGCGCCAGCAGGGGAGGACAGGGTATGTCCGAGCAGTACTTC. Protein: CASRGGQGMSEQYF. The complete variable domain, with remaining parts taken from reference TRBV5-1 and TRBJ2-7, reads KAGVTQTPRYLIKTRGQQVTLSCSPISGHRSVSWYQQTPGQGLQFLFEYFSETQRNKGNFPGRFSGRQFSNSRSEMNVSTLELGDSALYLCASRGGQGMSEQYFGPGTRLTVT.

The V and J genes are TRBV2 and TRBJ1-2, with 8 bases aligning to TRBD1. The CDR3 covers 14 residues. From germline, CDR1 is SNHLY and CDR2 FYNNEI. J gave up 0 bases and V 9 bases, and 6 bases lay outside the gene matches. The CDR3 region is CARGRGQANYGYTF. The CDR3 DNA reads TGTGCCAGGGGCCGGGGACAGGCTAACTATGGCTACACCTTC.

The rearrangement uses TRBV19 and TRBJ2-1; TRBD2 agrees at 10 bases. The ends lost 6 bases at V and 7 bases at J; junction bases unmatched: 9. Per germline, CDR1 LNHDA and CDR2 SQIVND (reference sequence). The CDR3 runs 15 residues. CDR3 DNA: TGTGCCAGTAGCCGTCTAGCGGGAGTGGGAAATGAGCAGTTCTTC. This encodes CASSRLAGVGNEQFF.

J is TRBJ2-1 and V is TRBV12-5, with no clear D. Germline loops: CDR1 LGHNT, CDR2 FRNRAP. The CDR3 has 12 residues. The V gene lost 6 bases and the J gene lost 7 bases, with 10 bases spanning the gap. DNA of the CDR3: TGTGCTAGTGGCCTCACTACAAATGAGCAGTTCTTC. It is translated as CASGLTTNEQFF.

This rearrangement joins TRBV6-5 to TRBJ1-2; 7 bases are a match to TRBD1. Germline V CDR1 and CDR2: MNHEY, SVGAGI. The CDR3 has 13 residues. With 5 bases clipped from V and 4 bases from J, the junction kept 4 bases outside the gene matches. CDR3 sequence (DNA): TGTGCCAGCAGTATACAGGGGCTCTATGGCTACACCTTC. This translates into CASSIQGLYGYTF.